This TCR beta chain was recovered during a study of siplizumab effects on memory and regulatory T cells. General observations from the study: In unstimulated cells, naive T cells appeared more diverse than memory T cells and seemed major alloresponse contributors. Siplizumab significantly decreased alloreactive sequences from unstimulated CD4+ memory cells. Of the proliferating CD4+ or CD8+ clones, roughly 80-96% lacked a naive or memory phenotype that could be assigned. Whether proliferating Tregs in siplizumab cultures suppress was not functionally confirmed.

The V and J ends lost 0 bases and 0 bases respectively, with 6 bases between them. Germline CDR1 is SGHNT and CDR2 is YENEEA. CDR3 size: 15 residues. A word on this clone: Its antigen is not known.

The assay was immunoSEQ multiplex PCR, and TCRdb's table has in-frame clones only and misses some. The table includes over 100,000 clones, around 90% detected once. This sequence was found in a human donor in good health. Source material: Tregs sorted from blood. The chain uses TRBV11-3 and TRBJ2-1; D is undetermined. The CDR3 coding sequence is TGTGCCAGCAGCTTAGAACATAGCTCCTACAATGAGCAGTTCTTC. It is translated as CASSLEHSSYNEQFF.